This T cell receptor beta chain came from a study of blood T cell repertoires in COVID-19. At the level of the study: COVID-19 samples, acute and convalescent, were from the United States, Italy and Spain.

This clone was observed a few times. Per the original data handling: Nucleated cell number was recorded as an estimate derived from reference gene primer amplification. The method was immunoSEQ multiplex PCR; TCRdb's version includes in-frame clones alone and lacks a portion of them. The V and J calls and clone size come from that table; D and trimming were worked out from the DNA. The sample holds about 200,000 clones, roughly 82% seen once. The V end was cut by 5 bases, the J end by 2 bases, with 12 bases between. This CDR3 is built from 14 residues. Germline V gives CDR1 LGHDT, CDR2 YNNKEL (reference sequence).

The source is an older woman with acute COVID-19. Sequencing used PBMCs or T cells enriched from blood (not recorded which). This chain joins TRBV3-1 (or the pseudogene TRBV3-2) and TRBJ1-1; D may be TRBD1 (6 bases). The chain's CDR3 is CASSYDRLNTEAFF. CDR3 DNA: TGTGCCAGCAGCTACGACAGGCTAAACACTGAAGCTTTCTTT.